Shown below are 32 T cell receptor beta chains from a single sample sequenced in a study of cytomegalovirus exposure and HLA in healthy donors. Primers: 60 Vbeta forward and 13 Jbeta reverse. TCRdb's table, derived via immunoSEQ multiplex PCR, lists solely in-frame clones and lacks some. The table has 100,000 to 120,000 clones, more than 65% seen once. The sequencing input was PBMCs. The receptor set was obtained from a man younger than 40 in good health and CMV-seropositive.

Remarks on this clone: One end of the junction fails to match germline, which may point to a read error. The chain carries TRBV7-9 and TRBJ2-1; 9 bases fit TRBD1. The CDR3 totals 15 residues. The V gene's germline CDR1 is SEHNR and CDR2 FQNEAQ (reference sequence). CDR3 coding DNA: TGTTCCAGCAGTCAAGGGGACAGGGCCTACAATGAGCAGTTCTTC. Amino acids: CSSSQGDRAYNEQFF.

The chain couples TRBV6-1 to TRBJ2-3; 14 bases map to TRBD2. Germline trimming cut 3 bases from V and 4 bases from J; bases unmatched to any gene: 12. The CDR3 consists of 19 residues. The germline V gene encodes CDR1 MNHNS and CDR2 SASEGT. This chain's CDR3 is CASSDYTGTSGGIADTQYF. The CDR3, as DNA: TGTGCCAGCAGTGACTATACCGGGACTAGCGGGGGAATTGCAGATACGCAGTATTTT.

The rearrangement joins TRBV4-1 to TRBJ2-7; maybe TRBD1 (5 bases). Germline CDR1 reads MGHRA; CDR2 reads YSYEKL. Trimming pared 5 bases from V and 8 bases from J, leaving 16 bases between. The CDR3 sequence is 13 residues long. The CDR3 region is CASSGQAWGKQYF. For the CDR3, the DNA is TGCGCCAGCAGCGGACAAGCTTGGGGAAAGCAGTACTTC.

The chain is built from TRBV10-1 and TRBJ2-1; 8 positions agree with TRBD2. With 4 bases clipped from V and 8 bases from J, the junction kept 13 bases outside the gene matches. Germline CDR1 is WNHNN and CDR2 is SYGVQD (reference sequence). This CDR3 spans 16 amino acids. The CDR3 spells CASSVSSGGGWDEQFF. The DNA of the CDR3 is TGCGCCAGCAGTGTCTCATCCGGGGGGGGCTGGGATGAGCAGTTCTTC.

This chain uses TRBV27 with TRBJ1-6; 8 nucleotides agree with TRBD1. V was pared by 5 bases and J by 10 bases, with 4 bases of the junction left unmatched. The germline gives CDR1 MNHEY, CDR2 SMNVEV (reference sequence). The CDR3 extends over 13 amino acids. The CDR3 DNA reads as TGTGCCAGCAGTCAGGACAGGGAATCACCCCTCCACTTT. The encoded protein is CASSQDRESPLHF.

To note about this clone: One junction end disagrees with the germline gene, perhaps due to a read error. This chain joins TRBV5-6 and TRBJ2-5; D is possibly TRBD1 (6 bases). Germline CDR1 is SGHDT and CDR2 is YYEEEE. There are 11 residues in the CDR3. CDR3 nucleotide sequence: TGTGCCAGCAGTTCAGGGGATCGGGGTCACTTC. It is translated as CASSSGDRGHF.

The chain uses TRBV30 and TRBJ2-7, with 7 bases aligning to TRBD1. The CDR3 runs 15 residues. The V and J ends lost 1 base and 0 bases, in that order; junction bases with no gene match: 6. Germline V gene sequence: CDR1 GTSNPN, CDR2 SVGIG (reference sequence). As DNA, the CDR3 is TGTGCCTGGAGTGACGGTGGACAGGTCTCCTACGAGCAGTACTTC. Translation: CAWSDGGQVSYEQYF.

V and J are TRBV7-8 and TRBJ1-2, with 7 bases fitting TRBD1. The trim removed 5 bases at V and 7 bases at J, leaving 10 bases unmatched. This CDR3 has 14 amino acids. Germline CDR1 is SGHVS and CDR2 is FQNEAQ. The DNA for the CDR3 is TGTGCCAGCAGCCTCGGGACAGCCGGGGGTGGCTACACCTTC. This sequence encodes CASSLGTAGGGYTF.

This chain links TRBV5-4 with TRBJ1-1; 8 bases agree with TRBD1. The germline gives CDR1 SGHNT, CDR2 YYREEE (reference sequence). The CDR3 is 12 residues long. The V and J ends lost 5 bases and 6 bases, in that order; junction bases with no gene match: 3. CDR3 residues: CASSQGAAEAFF. The CDR3 nucleotides read TGTGCCAGCAGTCAGGGGGCGGCTGAAGCTTTCTTT.

The J gene is TRBJ2-6, the V gene TRBV7-2, with D hard to call. CDR1 SGHTA and CDR2 FQGNSA come from the germline V gene. The CDR3 runs to 18 residues. V was trimmed by 4 bases and J by 1 base, leaving 17 bases between them. The CDR3: CASSSQLDWRSGANVLTF. The CDR3 nucleotides read TGTGCCAGCAGCTCCCAGTTAGACTGGCGGTCTGGGGCCAACGTCCTGACTTTC.

The chain joins TRBV18 to TRBJ1-2; 9 bases align to TRBD1. The J segment lost 4 bases and the V segment lost 5 bases, leaving 8 bases of the junction unmatched. The CDR3 is made up of 15 amino acids. Germline-derived CDR1 and CDR2 are KGHSH and LQKENI. The CDR3, as DNA: TGTGCCAGCTCATCCGGACAGGGGTTTGGCTATGGCTACACCTTC. It encodes CASSSGQGFGYGYTF.

The chain combines TRBV19 with TRBJ1-1; a possible D gene is TRBD1 (6 bases). The V gene lost 7 bases and the J gene lost 8 bases, with 11 bases spanning the gap. The CDR3 runs to 11 residues. In germline, CDR1 is LNHDA, CDR2 SQIVND (reference sequence). CDR3 DNA: TGTGCCAGTACCACAGGGCCCGAAGCTTTCTTT. Its translation is CASTTGPEAFF.

The V and J genes are TRBV10-3 and TRBJ1-5; 8 bases align to TRBD1. V lost 3 bases, J lost 6 bases, and 19 bases stayed unmatched. The CDR3 sequence is 19 residues long. Germline lookup yields CDR1 ENHRY and CDR2 SYGVKD. Here the CDR3 reads CAISEINWVGQGEGQPQHF. The CDR3 coding sequence is TGTGCCATCAGTGAAATCAATTGGGTAGGACAGGGAGAAGGTCAGCCCCAGCATTTT.

This clone appeared once. Written as DNA, the CDR3 is TGCGCCAGCAGCCAAGGGCAGGGGTCAGAGACCCAGTACTTC. Protein product: CASSQGQGSETQYF. This chain joins TRBV4-3 and TRBJ2-5; TRBD1 is a possible D gene (6 bases). The CDR3 is made up of 14 amino acids. CDR1 is LGHNA, CDR2 YSLEER, per germline. V gave up 1 base and J gave up 4 bases, with 10 bases separating them.

The chain links TRBV11-2 to TRBJ2-2; 8 nucleotides match TRBD1. The germline V gene encodes CDR1 SGHAT and CDR2 FQNNGV. V was clipped by 8 bases and J by 1 base; unmatched bases: 15. The CDR3 has 18 residues. The CDR3 nucleotides are TGTGCCAGCCGTCGGATGGGCAGGGGGCCCTTGAACACCGGGGAGCTGTTTTTT. Amino acids: CASRRMGRGPLNTGELFF.

The chain couples TRBV29-1 to TRBJ2-5, with TRBD2 matching over 12 bases. The germline CDR1 and CDR2 sequences are SQVTM and ANQGSEA. The ends lost 1 base at V and 0 bases at J; junction bases unmatched: 0. CDR3 size: 15 residues. CDR3 amino acids: CSVEGTSGDQETQYF. The CDR3 DNA follows: TGCAGCGTTGAAGGGACTAGCGGGGACCAAGAGACCCAGTACTTC.

The rearrangement links TRBV19 to TRBJ1-4, with 10 bases fitting TRBD1. V gave up 6 bases and J gave up 6 bases; unmatched junction bases: 7. The V gene's germline CDR1 is LNHDA and CDR2 SQIVND (reference sequence). The CDR3 is 15 residues long. CDR3 region: CASSPSTGGYEKLFF. The CDR3 coding sequence is TGTGCCAGTAGCCCTTCGACAGGGGGCTATGAAAAACTGTTTTTT.

The CDR3 region is CASSRTSGGTYEQYF. CDR3 in DNA: TGCGCCAGCAGCCGGACTAGCGGGGGGACCTACGAGCAGTACTTC. The rearrangement links TRBV5-1 to TRBJ2-7; the match to TRBD2 covers 14 bases. V shed 4 bases and J 2 bases; nucleotides not matched to a gene: 2. The germline gives CDR1 SGHRS, CDR2 YFSETQ. CDR3 size: 15 residues.

V and J are TRBV18 and TRBJ2-5; a possible D gene is TRBD1 (7 bases). The CDR3 consists of 17 residues. V shed 0 bases and J shed 4 bases, with 18 bases lying between them. In germline, CDR1 is KGHSH, CDR2 LQKENI. CDR3 loop: CASSPPSGGPSVETQYF. CDR3 nucleotide sequence: TGTGCCAGCTCACCACCCTCAGGGGGGCCAAGCGTAGAGACCCAGTACTTC.

The chain uses TRBV21-1 and TRBJ1-6; TRBD1, the table's D call, lacks a check against the DNA. TRBV21-1 corresponds to a pseudogene. CDR3 size: 18 residues. The CDR3 sequence: CASSSRDSLYSYNSPLHF. CDR3 nucleotides: TGTGCCAGCAGCAGCCGGGACAGCCTATACTCCTATAATTCACCCCTCCACTTT.

The V and J genes are TRBV12-5 and TRBJ1-4; D possibly corresponds to TRBD1 (5 bases). The ends were cut back, 3 bases at V and 7 bases at J, with 18 bases in the middle. The germline CDR1 and CDR2 sequences are LGHNT and FRNRAP. The CDR3 has 16 residues. The CDR3 DNA reads as TGTGCTAGTGGTTTCTCGATGGGGCGTGAATTTGAAAAACTGTTTTTT. Translated, it gives CASGFSMGREFEKLFF. Variable domain in full (rest from reference TRBV12-5 and TRBJ1-4): DARVTQTPRHKVTEMGQEVTMRCQPILGHNTVFWYRQTMMQGLELLAYFRNRAPLDDSGMPKDRFSAEMPDATLATLKIQPSEPRDSAVYFCASGFSMGREFEKLFFGSGTQLSVL.

V and J are TRBV5-1 and TRBJ1-3, with D perhaps matching TRBD1 (6 bases). Germline V gene lookup returns CDR1 SGHRS and CDR2 YFSETQ. The CDR3 has 19 amino acids. V lost 0 bases and J 0 bases, leaving 19 bases between the germline ends. The CDR3 loop is CASSLAPVGGPSSGNTIYF. The CDR3 DNA sequence: TGCGCCAGCAGCTTGGCTCCGGTGGGGGGGCCAAGCTCTGGAAACACCATATATTTT. Full variable domain (outside the CDR3, taken from reference TRBV5-1 and TRBJ1-3): KAGVTQTPRYLIKTRGQQVTLSCSPISGHRSVSWYQQTPGQGLQFLFEYFSETQRNKGNFPGRFSGRQFSNSRSEMNVSTLELGDSALYLCASSLAPVGGPSSGNTIYFGEGSWLTVV.

The chain uses TRBV11-2 and TRBJ2-7, with a tentative D call TRBD2 (5 bases). Germline CDR1 SGHAT, CDR2 FQNNGV. The CDR3 is 13 residues long. V gave up 6 bases and J gave up 6 bases, with 15 bases separating them. The CDR3 bases are TGTGCCAGCAGTAGGTACGGGCGGGTCGAGCAGTACTTC. Translating it yields CASSRYGRVEQYF. Based on the CDR3 plus reference TRBV11-2 and TRBJ2-7, the full variable domain is EAGVAQSPRYKIIEKRQSVAFWCNPISGHATLYWYQQILGQGPKLLIQFQNNGVVDDSQLPKDRFSAERLKGVDSTLKIQPAKLEDSAVYLCASSRYGRVEQYFGPGTRLTVT.

This chain uses TRBV27 with TRBJ1-1; a weak D match, TRBD1 (6 bases). Germline CDR1 is MNHEY and CDR2 is SMNVEV (reference sequence). This CDR3 contains 13 residues. Trimming pared 4 bases from V and 10 bases from J, leaving 16 bases between. DNA for the CDR3: TGTGCCAGCAGTTCCAATACAGGGCCCGTAGCTTTCTTT. Translated: CASSSNTGPVAFF.

A few counts support this clone. V usage is TRBV29-1 and J usage is TRBJ1-1, with 9 bases aligning to TRBD1. CDR1 is SQVTM and CDR2 is ANQGSEA in the germline V gene. The CDR3 length is 12 residues. Losses at the gene ends were 6 bases for V and 2 bases for J; bases not matched to a gene: 1. The CDR3 reads CSVGQGNTEAFF. In DNA, the CDR3 is TGCAGCGTGGGACAGGGAAACACTGAAGCTTTCTTT.

This clone has just a few counts. The DNA for the CDR3 is TGTGCCAGCAGTTACAACGGGGGAAACACCATATATTTT. Translation gives CASSYNGGNTIYF. The genes are TRBV6-6 and TRBJ1-3; no clear D. This CDR3 is built from 13 residues. V lost 2 bases and J lost 4, with 6 bases in between. The germline gives CDR1 MNHNY, CDR2 SVGAGI (reference sequence).

The chain joins TRBV5-1 to TRBJ2-3; D unclear. The germline V and J ends were trimmed by 2 bases and 0 bases, with 13 bases remaining between them. CDR3 length: 16 amino acids. CDR1 and CDR2 (germline): SGHRS, YFSETQ. CDR3 region: CASSLAWRSSTDTQYF. CDR3 DNA: TGCGCCAGCAGCTTAGCTTGGCGGTCTAGCACAGATACGCAGTATTTT. The full variable domain, completed using reference TRBV5-1 and TRBJ2-3, is KAGVTQTPRYLIKTRGQQVTLSCSPISGHRSVSWYQQTPGQGLQFLFEYFSETQRNKGNFPGRFSGRQFSNSRSEMNVSTLELGDSALYLCASSLAWRSSTDTQYFGPGTRLTVL.

The chain couples TRBV11-2 to TRBJ2-5; TRBD1 aligns across 7 bases. This CDR3 contains 14 residues. From germline, CDR1 is SGHAT and CDR2 FQNNGV. J lost 2 bases, V lost 9 bases, and 9 bases had no gene match. The CDR3 here is CASSTGQVQETQYF. In DNA form, the CDR3 reads TGTGCCAGTAGCACAGGACAGGTTCAAGAGACCCAGTACTTC.

The rearrangement joins TRBV27 to TRBJ1-5; 7 nucleotides match TRBD1. J was trimmed by 0 bases and V by 2 bases; bases with no gene match: 7. This CDR3 is 17 amino acids long. Per the germline V gene, CDR1 is MNHEY and CDR2 is SMNVEV (reference sequence). CDR3 loop: CASSLLGQDYSNQPQHF. The DNA of the CDR3 is TGTGCCAGCAGTTTACTCGGACAGGATTATAGCAATCAGCCCCAGCATTTT.

DNA of the CDR3: TGTGCCAGCGTACAATTTAGGACAGGGAACACCGGGGAGCTGTTTTTT. Protein product: CASVQFRTGNTGELFF. The chain combines TRBV2 with TRBJ2-2; 7 bases are shared with TRBD1. This CDR3 comprises 16 residues. Trimming removed 8 bases from V and 1 base from J; junction bases left unmatched: 10. Germline V CDR1 and CDR2: SNHLY, FYNNEI.

V usage is TRBV9 and J usage is TRBJ2-7; 7 nucleotides line up with TRBD1. V gave up 5 bases and J gave up 2 bases; unmatched junction bases: 13. The CDR3 length is 16 residues. CDR1 SGDLS and CDR2 YYNGEE come from the germline V gene. As DNA, the CDR3 is TGTGCCAGCAGTGTACTCGGACAGGTCTCAACCTACGAGCAGTACTTC. Protein product: CASSVLGQVSTYEQYF.

The chain is built from TRBV11-1 and TRBJ1-1, with 7 bases matching TRBD1. The CDR3 consists of 14 residues. The germline V gene has CDR1 SGHAT and CDR2 FQDESV (reference sequence). J gave up 3 bases and V 5 bases, and 6 bases lay outside the gene matches. In nucleotides, the CDR3 is TGTGCCAGCAGCAAAGACAGGGTCGACACTGAAGCTTTCTTT. Protein: CASSKDRVDTEAFF.